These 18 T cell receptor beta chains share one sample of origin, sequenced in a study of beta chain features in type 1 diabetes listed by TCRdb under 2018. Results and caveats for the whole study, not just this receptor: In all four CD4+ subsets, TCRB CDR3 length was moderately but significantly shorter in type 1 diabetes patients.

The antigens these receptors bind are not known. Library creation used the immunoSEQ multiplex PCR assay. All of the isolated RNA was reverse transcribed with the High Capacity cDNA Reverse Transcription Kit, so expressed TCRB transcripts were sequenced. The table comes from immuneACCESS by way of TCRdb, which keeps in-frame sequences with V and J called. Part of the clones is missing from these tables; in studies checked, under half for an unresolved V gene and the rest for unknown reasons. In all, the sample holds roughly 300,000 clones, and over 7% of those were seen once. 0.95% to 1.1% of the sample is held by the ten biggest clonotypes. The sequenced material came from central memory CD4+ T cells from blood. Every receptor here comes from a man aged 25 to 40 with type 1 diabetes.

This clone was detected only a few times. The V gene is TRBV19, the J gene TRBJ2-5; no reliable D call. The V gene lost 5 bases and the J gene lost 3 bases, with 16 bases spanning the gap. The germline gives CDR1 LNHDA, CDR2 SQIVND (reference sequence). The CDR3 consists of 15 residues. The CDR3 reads CASSVDKALKETQYF. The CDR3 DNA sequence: TGTGCCAGTAGTGTCGACAAGGCCCTCAAAGAGACCCAGTACTTC.

CDR3 loop: CASSLGTGGREQYF. Here the CDR3 DNA reads TGTGCCAGCAGTTTGGGGACAGGGGGAAGAGAGCAGTACTTC. This rearrangement joins TRBV28 to TRBJ2-7; 11 bases line up with TRBD1. The CDR3 is 14 residues long. The germline CDR1 and CDR2 sequences are MDHEN and SYDVKM. V lost 3 bases to trimming and J lost 7 bases; unmatched junction nucleotides: 5.

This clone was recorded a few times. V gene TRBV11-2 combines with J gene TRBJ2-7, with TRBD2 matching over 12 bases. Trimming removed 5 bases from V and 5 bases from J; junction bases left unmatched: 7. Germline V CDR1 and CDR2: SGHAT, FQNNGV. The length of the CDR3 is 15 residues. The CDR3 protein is CASSPRLAGANEQYF. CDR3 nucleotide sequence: TGTGCCAGCAGCCCCCGACTAGCGGGGGCGAACGAGCAGTACTTC. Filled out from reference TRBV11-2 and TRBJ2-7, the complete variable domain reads EAGVAQSPRYKIIEKRQSVAFWCNPISGHATLYWYQQILGQGPKLLIQFQNNGVVDDSQLPKDRFSAERLKGVDSTLKIQPAKLEDSAVYLCASSPRLAGANEQYFGPGTRLTVT.

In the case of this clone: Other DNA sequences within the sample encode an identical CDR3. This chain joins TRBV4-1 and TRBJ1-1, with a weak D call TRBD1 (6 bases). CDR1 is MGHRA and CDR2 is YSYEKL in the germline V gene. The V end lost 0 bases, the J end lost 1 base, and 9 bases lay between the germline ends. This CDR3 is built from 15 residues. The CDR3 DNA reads TGCGCCAGCAGCCAAGATCGAGGGGGGAACACTGAAGCTTTCTTT. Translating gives CASSQDRGGNTEAFF.

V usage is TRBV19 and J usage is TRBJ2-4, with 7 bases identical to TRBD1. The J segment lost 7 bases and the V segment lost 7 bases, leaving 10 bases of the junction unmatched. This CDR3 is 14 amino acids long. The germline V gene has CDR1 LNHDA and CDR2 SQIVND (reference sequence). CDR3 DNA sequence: TGTGCCAGTAAGAACCACGCGACAGGGAACATTCAGTACTTC. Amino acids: CASKNHATGNIQYF.

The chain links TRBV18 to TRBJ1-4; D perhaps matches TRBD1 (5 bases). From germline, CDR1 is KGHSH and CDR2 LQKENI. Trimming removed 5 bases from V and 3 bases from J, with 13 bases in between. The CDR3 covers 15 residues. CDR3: CASSDRGMANEKLFF. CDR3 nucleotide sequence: TGTGCCAGCTCAGATCGGGGGATGGCTAATGAAAAACTGTTTTTT.

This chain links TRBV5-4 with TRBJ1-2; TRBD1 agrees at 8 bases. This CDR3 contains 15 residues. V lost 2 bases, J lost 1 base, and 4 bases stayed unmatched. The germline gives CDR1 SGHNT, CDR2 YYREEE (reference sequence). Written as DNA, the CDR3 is TGTGCCAGCAGCTTTCTTGACAGGGGTAACTATGGCTACACCTTC. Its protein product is CASSFLDRGNYGYTF.

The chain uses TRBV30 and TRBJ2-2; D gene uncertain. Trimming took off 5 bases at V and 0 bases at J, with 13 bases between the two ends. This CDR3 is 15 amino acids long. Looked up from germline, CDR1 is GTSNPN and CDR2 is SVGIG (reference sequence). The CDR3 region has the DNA TGTGCCTGGGATATGAGTAACTCGAACACCGGGGAGCTGTTTTTT. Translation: CAWDMSNSNTGELFF.

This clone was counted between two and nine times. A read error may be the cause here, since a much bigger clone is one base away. The CDR3 protein is CASSSTYQETQYF. In DNA form, the CDR3 reads TGTGCCAGCAGTTCTACGTACCAAGAGACCCAGTACTTC. The gene calls are TRBV6-1 and TRBJ2-5; D is ambiguous. The CDR3 totals 13 residues. The V and J ends lost 5 bases and 0 bases respectively, with 7 bases between them. CDR1 is MNHNS and CDR2 is SASEGT in the germline V gene.

CDR3 sequence: CASSVGPDRTIQETQYF. In nucleotides, the CDR3 is TGTGCCAGCAGCGTAGGTCCCGATAGGACCATCCAAGAGACCCAGTACTTC. The V call is TRBV9, the J call TRBJ2-5; no clear D gene. Germline V gives CDR1 SGDLS, CDR2 YYNGEE. The length of the CDR3 is 17 residues. V was shortened by 0 bases and J by 1 base, with 16 bases between the two germline ends.

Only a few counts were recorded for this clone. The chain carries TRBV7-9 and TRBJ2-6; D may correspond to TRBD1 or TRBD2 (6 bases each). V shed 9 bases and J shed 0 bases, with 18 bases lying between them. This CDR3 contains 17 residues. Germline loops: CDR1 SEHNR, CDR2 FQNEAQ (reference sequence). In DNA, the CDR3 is TGTGCCAGGACTGGAGAGGGGGGCACCTCTGGGGCCAACGTCCTGACTTTC. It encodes CARTGEGGTSGANVLTF.

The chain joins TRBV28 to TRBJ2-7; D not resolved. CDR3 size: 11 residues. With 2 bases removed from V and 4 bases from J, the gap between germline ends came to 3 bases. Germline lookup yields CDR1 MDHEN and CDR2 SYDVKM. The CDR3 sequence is CASSLRYEQYF. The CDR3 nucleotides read TGTGCCAGCAGTTTAAGGTACGAGCAGTACTTC.

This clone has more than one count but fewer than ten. The CDR3 loop is CASSTGTGMNTEAFF. The CDR3 coding sequence is TGTGCCAGCAGCACCGGGACAGGGATGAACACTGAAGCTTTCTTT. The gene calls are TRBV7-2 and TRBJ1-1; 9 bases map to TRBD1. V gave up 5 bases and J gave up 0 bases; unmatched junction bases: 4. This CDR3 is 15 amino acids long. Germline loops: CDR1 SGHTA, CDR2 FQGNSA.

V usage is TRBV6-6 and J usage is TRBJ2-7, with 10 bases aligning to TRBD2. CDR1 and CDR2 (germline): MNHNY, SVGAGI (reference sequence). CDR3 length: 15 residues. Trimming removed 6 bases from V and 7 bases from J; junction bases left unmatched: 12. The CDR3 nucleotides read TGTGCCAGCAGCCCTCCTAGCGGGGGCCGCTCGGAGCAGTACTTC. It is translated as CASSPPSGGRSEQYF.

Here the CDR3 reads CASSTAGTGDTGELFF. As DNA, the CDR3 is TGTGCCAGCAGCACAGCCGGGACAGGGGACACCGGGGAGCTGTTTTTT. This chain links TRBV5-4 with TRBJ2-2; 10 nucleotides agree with TRBD1. This CDR3 has 16 amino acids. Trimming removed 4 bases from V and 3 bases from J; junction bases left unmatched: 6. The germline V gene encodes CDR1 SGHNT and CDR2 YYREEE (reference sequence).

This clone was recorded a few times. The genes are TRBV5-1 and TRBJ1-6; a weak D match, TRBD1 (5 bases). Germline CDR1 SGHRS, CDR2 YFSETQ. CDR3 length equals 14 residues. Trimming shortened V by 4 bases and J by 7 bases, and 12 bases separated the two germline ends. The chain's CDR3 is CASSQDGGNSPLHF. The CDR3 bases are TGCGCCAGCAGCCAGGACGGGGGGAATTCACCCCTCCACTTT.

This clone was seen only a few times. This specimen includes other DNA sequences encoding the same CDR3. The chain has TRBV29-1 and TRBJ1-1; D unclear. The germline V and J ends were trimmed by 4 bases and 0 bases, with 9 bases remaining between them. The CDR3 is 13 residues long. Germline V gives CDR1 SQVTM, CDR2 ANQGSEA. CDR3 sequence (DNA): TGCAGCGTTGTGGGCCAGATGAACACTGAAGCTTTCTTT. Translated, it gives CSVVGQMNTEAFF.

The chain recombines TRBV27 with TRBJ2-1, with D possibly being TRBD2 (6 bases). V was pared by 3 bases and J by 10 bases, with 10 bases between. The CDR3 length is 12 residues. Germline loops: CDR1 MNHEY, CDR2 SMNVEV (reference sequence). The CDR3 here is CASSFLGREQFF. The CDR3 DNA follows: TGTGCCAGCAGTTTTCTCGGGAGAGAGCAGTTCTTC.